This TCR beta chain was sequenced in a study of blood T cell repertoires in COVID-19. About the study: Collection of acute and convalescent COVID-19 samples took place in the United States, Italy and Spain. The cDNA or gDNA used as material had been derived from T cells, B-cell-depleted T cells, or PBMCs.

This CDR3 comprises 14 residues. The V and J ends lost 5 bases and 5 bases respectively, with 16 bases between them. CDR1 is KGHSH, CDR2 LQKENI, per germline. How the authors handled the data: Amplified reference gene primers provided the basis for estimating nucleated cell counts. Assay used: immunoSEQ multiplex PCR; TCRdb lists only in-frame clones, some missing. V, J and clone size are taken as reported in that table, and D and trimming were inferred from the DNA itself. The sample has 200,000 or so clones, 85% to 90% seen once; the top ten hold around 6.5%. The V gene is TRBV18, the J gene TRBJ2-7, with D possibly TRBD1 on 7 matching bases. The sequenced material came from peripheral blood. This TCR was recovered from a man at least 80 years old with acute or convalescent COVID-19. Here the CDR3 reads CASSGQGGFNEQYV. The CDR3 nucleotides read TGTGCCAGCTCAGGGCAGGGGGGTTTCAACGAGCAGTACGTC.